This T cell receptor beta chain appears in the sequencing data of a study of shared clonotypes between healthy human individuals. Naive CD8 populations comprised CD45RO-negative cells positively selected for CCR7, excluding terminally differentiated effector memory CD45RA+ cells. Free of recent acute infections or vaccinations, the donors were healthy HIV-negative adults. This clone came up a few times. Its antigen is not known. As handled by the study authors: Because ImmunoSEQ provided only junction sequences with no quality scores, the filtering differed. Libraries were prepared by immunoSEQ multiplex PCR; TCRdb keeps only in-frame clonotypes and omits some of them. The V and J calls and clone size come from that table; D and trimming were worked out from the DNA. Of around 2.1 million clones listed, under 95% are singletons. Study results and caveats: Relative to memory subsets, naive subsets generally showed larger estimated richness. Generation of non-shared clonotypes was less probable than generation of clonotypes shared by all four donors.

The sequence was obtained from a young man in good health. Some clones in this sample may be carry-over from other donors' samples. The material sequenced was naive CD8+ T cells from PBMCs.

This CDR3 reads CASSQGQANTEAFF. The CDR3 DNA reads as TGTGCCAGCAGCCAAGGGCAGGCGAACACTGAAGCTTTCTTT. The rearrangement joins TRBV14 to TRBJ1-1; no reliable D call. V lost 1 base and J 1 base, leaving 7 bases between the germline ends. The length of the CDR3 is 14 residues. Looked up from germline, CDR1 is SGHDN and CDR2 is FVKESK.